One and the same sample provided the 29 T cell receptor beta chains below, sequenced in a study of blood T cell repertoires in COVID-19. Generated by immunoSEQ multiplex PCR, the TCRdb table keeps only in-frame clones and is missing some. This table has 300,000 to 400,000 clones, around nine tenths appearing once. Source material: peripheral blood. The source of these receptors is a human donor in a cohort sampled during active COVID-19.

This clone appeared once. The chain recombines TRBV5-1 with TRBJ1-1, with 7 positions matching TRBD1. The CDR3 has 14 residues. CDR1 is SGHRS and CDR2 is YFSETQ in the germline V gene. V was clipped by 0 bases and J by 6 bases; unmatched bases: 5. The CDR3 reads CASSLGGGEAEAFF. The CDR3 nucleotides read TGCGCCAGCAGCTTGGGAGGGGGCGAGGCTGAAGCTTTCTTT.

The chain joins TRBV7-9 to TRBJ1-2; D might be TRBD1 (6 bases). Trimming left V 2 bases short and J 6 bases short, with 10 bases between. Germline assignment: CDR1 SEHNR and CDR2 FQNEAQ (reference sequence). This CDR3 comprises 13 residues. CDR3 nucleotide sequence: TGTGCCAGCAGCTTAACAGGGCCGGATGGCTACACCTTC. It specifies CASSLTGPDGYTF.

The gene calls are TRBV28 and TRBJ1-2, with D possibly being TRBD1 (5 bases). This CDR3 comprises 14 residues. Germline CDR1 reads MDHEN; CDR2 reads SYDVKM. V gave up 6 bases and J gave up 3 bases, with 14 bases separating them. CDR3 amino acids: CASRPGGPHYGYTF. The CDR3 DNA reads as TGTGCCAGCAGGCCGGGGGGACCCCACTATGGCTACACCTTC.

J is TRBJ2-7 and V is TRBV9, with 7 bases aligning to TRBD1. The CDR3 contains 14 residues. CDR1 and CDR2 from the germline V gene are SGDLS and YYNGEE. The trim removed 0 bases at V and 9 bases at J, leaving 9 bases unmatched. As DNA, the CDR3 is TGTGCCAGCAGCGTAGACGGACAGGCCTCTGGGCAGTACTTC. It specifies CASSVDGQASGQYF.

This sequence joins TRBV9 and TRBJ1-6; 9 bases are a match to TRBD1. From germline, CDR1 is SGDLS and CDR2 YYNGEE. V shed 9 bases, J shed 8 bases, and the junction held 18 bases outside the gene matches. The CDR3 covers 17 residues. The CDR3 nucleotides read TGTGCCATTTCCCACGAGGACTCACAGGGGGCGCATTCACCCCTCCACTTT. This sequence encodes CAISHEDSQGAHSPLHF.

V and J are TRBV6-5 and TRBJ1-3; D is uncertain. V gave up 5 bases and J gave up 0 bases, with 5 bases separating them. Germline values: CDR1 MNHEY, CDR2 SVGAGI. CDR3 size: 13 residues. CDR3 in DNA: TGTGCCAGCAGTCGGGTCTCTGGAAACACCATATATTTT. Amino acids: CASSRVSGNTIYF.

This chain uses TRBV6-1 with TRBJ1-4; D not resolved. V was pared by 3 bases and J by 2 bases, with 13 bases between. Germline-derived CDR1 and CDR2 are MNHNS and SASEGT. This CDR3 contains 16 residues. This CDR3 reads CASSDVLVNTNEKLFF. CDR3 sequence (DNA): TGTGCCAGCAGTGACGTCCTAGTGAACACTAATGAAAAACTGTTTTTT.

This chain connects TRBV6-4 to TRBJ1-2; weak D call: TRBD1 (5 bases). The germline V gene has CDR1 MRHNA and CDR2 SNTAGT. The CDR3 covers 17 residues. V shed 2 bases and J shed 2 bases, with 18 bases lying between them. For the CDR3, the DNA is TGTGCCAGCAGTGACCCATCATTAGGGGAAGCCAACTATGGCTACACCTTC. Translated, it gives CASSDPSLGEANYGYTF.

V gene TRBV28 combines with J gene TRBJ1-5; TRBD1 aligns across 8 bases. The CDR3 is 15 residues long. V gave up 2 bases and J gave up 4 bases; unmatched junction bases: 4. Per germline, CDR1 MDHEN and CDR2 SYDVKM. The CDR3 coding sequence is TGTGCCAGCAGTTTACTGGACAGGGTTAATCAGCCCCAGCATTTT. Amino acids: CASSLLDRVNQPQHF.

The V gene is TRBV5-1, the J gene TRBJ2-2; D remains ambiguous. The CDR3 is made up of 16 amino acids. Germline assignment: CDR1 SGHRS and CDR2 YFSETQ. The V end lost 0 bases, the J end lost 1 base, and 10 bases lay between the germline ends. CDR3 amino acids: CASSLGLLVNTGELFF. The CDR3 nucleotides read TGCGCCAGCAGCTTGGGACTTCTGGTGAACACCGGGGAGCTGTTTTTT.

The rearrangement joins TRBV30 to TRBJ2-7, with TRBD2 matching 11 bases. This CDR3 has 13 residues. Germline V CDR1 and CDR2: GTSNPN, SVGIG (reference sequence). Trimming removed 3 bases from V and 4 bases from J; junction bases left unmatched: 2. CDR3 nucleotides: TGTGCCTGGAGGGGACTAGCGGAATACGAGCAGTACTTC. Translation gives CAWRGLAEYEQYF.

The rearrangement links TRBV30 to TRBJ2-5, with TRBD1 as a possible D gene (5 bases). The CDR3 totals 11 residues. Trimming took 5 bases from V and 5 from J, leaving 9 bases between them. Per the germline V gene, CDR1 is GTSNPN and CDR2 is SVGIG (reference sequence). The CDR3 reads CAWDRDETQYF. The CDR3 DNA is TGTGCCTGGGACAGAGACGAGACCCAGTACTTC.

The chain is built from TRBV4-1 and TRBJ1-5; D gene unclear. This CDR3 region has 16 residues. Germline lookup yields CDR1 MGHRA and CDR2 YSYEKL. The V end lost 2 bases, the J end lost 4 bases, and 15 bases lay between the germline ends. CDR3 DNA: TGCGCCAGCAGCCAAAGGTTCGGCACAGAGAATCAGCCCCAGCATTTT. As protein: CASSQRFGTENQPQHF.

The chain joins TRBV2 to TRBJ1-2; 8 positions match TRBD1. The trim removed 7 bases at V and 7 bases at J, leaving 8 bases unmatched. The CDR3 runs 13 residues. CDR1 and CDR2 (germline): SNHLY, FYNNEI. CDR3 nucleotides: TGTGCCAGCATCGCAGGGGGCTTTCGTGGCTACACCTTC. Its translation: CASIAGGFRGYTF.

V is TRBV5-1 and J is TRBJ2-2; the match to TRBD2 covers 11 bases. With V trimmed by 4 bases and J by 5 bases, 10 bases remained unmatched. Germline loops: CDR1 SGHRS, CDR2 YFSETQ. The CDR3 has 17 residues. CDR3 in amino acids: CASSRGVAGGPTGELFF. In DNA, the CDR3 is TGCGCCAGCAGCCGAGGGGTAGCGGGAGGGCCGACCGGGGAGCTGTTTTTT.

The chain joins TRBV7-9 to TRBJ2-1; no definite D call. Between the trimmed V and J ends, which lost 4 bases and 0 bases, there was a span of 7 bases. Germline V gene lookup returns CDR1 SEHNR and CDR2 FQNEAQ (reference sequence). The CDR3 loop spans 14 amino acids. The CDR3: CASSSPGSYNEQFF. The CDR3, as DNA: TGTGCCAGCAGCTCCCCAGGCTCCTACAATGAGCAGTTCTTC.

As to this clone: Other DNA sequences from this sample encode an identical CDR3 as well. The chain joins TRBV12-3 or TRBV12-4 to TRBJ1-5; D not resolved. The V end lost 6 bases, the J end lost 3 bases, and 9 bases lay between the germline ends. This CDR3 region has 13 residues. The CDR3 sequence is CASRDTYNQPQHF. The CDR3 DNA reads TGTGCCAGCAGAGACACGTACAATCAGCCCCAGCATTTT.

This chain uses TRBV15 with TRBJ2-5; 8 bases map to TRBD1. The CDR3 runs 15 residues. The germline CDR1 and CDR2 sequences are LNHNV and YYDKDF (reference sequence). J lost 5 bases, V lost 7 bases, and 12 bases had no gene match. CDR3 loop: CATTRWRDRGETQYF. In DNA, the CDR3 is TGTGCCACCACCCGTTGGCGAGACAGGGGTGAGACCCAGTACTTC.

The rearrangement uses TRBV4-1 and TRBJ2-7, with D tentatively TRBD2 (6 bases). Trimming stripped 3 bases from V and 2 bases from J, with 14 bases between. The CDR3 is 15 residues long. Germline lookup yields CDR1 MGHRA and CDR2 YSYEKL. CDR3 residues: CASSHLGRGTYEQYF. For the CDR3, the DNA is TGCGCCAGCAGCCACTTAGGACGGGGGACCTACGAGCAGTACTTC.

This chain uses TRBV19 with TRBJ1-1; D not resolved. CDR3 length equals 15 residues. Looked up from germline, CDR1 is LNHDA and CDR2 is SQIVND (reference sequence). Trimming removed 7 bases from V and 1 base from J, with 16 bases in between. The CDR3 protein is CASTSRGESNTEAFF. CDR3 bases: TGTGCCAGTACCTCCCGTGGGGAGTCGAACACTGAAGCTTTCTTT.

The chain has TRBV6-5 and TRBJ2-7, with 8 bases that match TRBD2. After removal of 8 bases from V and 1 base from J, the junction contained 10 bases not matched to a gene. The germline CDR1 and CDR2 sequences are MNHEY and SVGAGI. The CDR3 is 15 amino acids. CDR3 nucleotide sequence: TGTGCCAGCGCGAGCGGAATAGCGGGATCCTACGAGCAGTACTTC. Translation gives CASASGIAGSYEQYF.

V gene TRBV7-8 combines with J gene TRBJ2-1; D perhaps matches TRBD2 (6 bases). CDR1 SGHVS and CDR2 FQNEAQ come from the germline V gene. Trimming pared 1 base from V and 4 bases from J, leaving 14 bases between. This CDR3 is built from 16 residues. CDR3 region: CASSLVSGGLYNEQFF. CDR3 bases: TGTGCCAGCAGCTTAGTTAGCGGTGGGCTATACAATGAGCAGTTCTTC.

The J gene is TRBJ1-5, the V gene TRBV6-1; D remains unclear. Germline lookup yields CDR1 MNHNS and CDR2 SASEGT. Trimming removed 2 bases from V and 0 bases from J, with 26 bases in between. There are 21 residues in the CDR3. CDR3 nucleotides: TGTGCCAGCAGTGAAAGTTGGGCAGGAACTGCTCGGAAGTATAGCAATCAGCCCCAGCATTTT. This translates into CASSESWAGTARKYSNQPQHF.

The chain has TRBV28 and TRBJ2-6; the D gene is possibly TRBD1 (6 bases). V was shortened by 5 bases and J by 0 bases, with 14 bases between the two germline ends. This CDR3 is built from 17 residues. Germline loops: CDR1 MDHEN, CDR2 SYDVKM. The CDR3 region is CASSIGQTGSGANVLTF. The DNA for the CDR3 is TGTGCCAGCAGTATCGGACAGACCGGCTCTGGGGCCAACGTCCTGACTTTC.

The J gene is TRBJ2-7, the V gene TRBV4-1; D gene ambiguous. The V end lost 1 base, the J end lost 5 bases, and 9 bases lay between the germline ends. This CDR3 region has 13 residues. CDR1 and CDR2 (germline): MGHRA, YSYEKL. In DNA form, the CDR3 reads TGCGCCAGCAGCCAAGGGCAGGTCCACGAGCAGTACTTC. Translating gives CASSQGQVHEQYF.

J is TRBJ2-1 and V is TRBV15; 8 bases agree with TRBD2. Germline assignment: CDR1 LNHNV and CDR2 YYDKDF (reference sequence). Trimming took 5 bases from V and 7 from J; bases not matched to a gene: 13. The CDR3 is 16 residues long. CDR3 DNA sequence: TGTGCCACCAGCTCCAACCGCGGGACTAGAGGTAATGAGCAGTTCTTC. Its protein product is CATSSNRGTRGNEQFF.

The chain links TRBV7-9 to TRBJ2-5; maybe TRBD1 (6 bases). V lost 5 bases to trimming and J lost 4 bases, with 14 bases between them. Looked up from germline, CDR1 is SEHNR and CDR2 is FQNEAQ (reference sequence). This CDR3 comprises 14 residues. The CDR3, as DNA: TGTGCCAGCAGCGGGGGCTTGGGAATAGAGACCCAGTACTTC. Protein product: CASSGGLGIETQYF.

This clone was observed a single time. The rearrangement uses TRBV5-6 and TRBJ1-1, with D uncertain. Trimming pared 1 base from V and 1 base from J, leaving 17 bases between. CDR3 length equals 17 residues. In germline, CDR1 is SGHDT, CDR2 YYEEEE. For the CDR3, the DNA is TGTGCCAGCAGCTTGATTTTCTCCGGCGGGAGGAACACTGAAGCTTTCTTT. Translated: CASSLIFSGGRNTEAFF. Combining the CDR3 with reference TRBV5-6 and TRBJ1-1 gives the whole variable domain DAGVTQSPTHLIKTRGQQVTLRCSPKSGHDTVSWYQQALGQGPQFIFQYYEEEERQRGNFPDRFSGHQFPNYSSELNVNALLLGDSALYLCASSLIFSGGRNTEAFFGQGTRLTVV.

In its sample, this clone was seen a few times. The V call is TRBV6-6, the J call TRBJ2-7, with 8 bases identical to TRBD1. Germline CDR1 is MNHNY and CDR2 is SVGAGI (reference sequence). V shed 8 bases and J 2 bases; nucleotides not matched to a gene: 5. The CDR3 is made up of 13 amino acids. DNA for the CDR3: TGTGCCAGCTCGGACAGGGTCCCCTACGAGCAGTACTTC. Translation: CASSDRVPYEQYF.